This TCR beta chain was obtained from a study of CD8 T cells in ankylosing spondylitis. General study results and limits: Peripheral blood held disease-linked clones only at relatively low frequency, and these were CD8+. Some of these motif variants have turned up before, in reports on reactive arthritis synovial fluid and blood. Significant enrichment of disease-linked clones was reported in matched ankylosing spondylitis synovial fluid.

TCRdb reprocessed the 5' RACE reads with MiXCR, giving one entry per CDR3 protein. The sample carries 250,000 to 300,000 distinct CDR3 sequences, 15% to 20% recorded once. As regards this clonotype: Its antigen remains unidentified.

This CDR3 has 11 residues. Deletions cut 8 bases from V and 4 bases from J, with 6 bases between. Germline CDR1 reads MNHEY; CDR2 reads SVGAGI. The V call is TRBV6-5, the J call TRBJ1-5, with D hard to call. This receptor was obtained from a male donor with ankylosing spondylitis or in good health (not recorded which). The material sequenced was blood, either unsorted or a sorted T cell fraction (not recorded which). The CDR3: CASGDNQPQHF. CDR3 nucleotides: TGTGCCAGCGGAGATAATCAGCCCCAGCATTTT.